This T cell receptor beta chain emerged from a study of Graves' ophthalmopathy and Graves' hyperthyroidism (dated by TCRdb to the late 2010s). Background for the entire study: Stable hyperthyroidism was defined as no progression to ophthalmopathy within 18 months of follow-up. For independent validation, a separate cohort was made up of approximately 19 hyperthyroidism patients plus 17 patients who later progressed from hyperthyroidism to ophthalmopathy. Following sample collection, hyperthyroidism patients were given methimazole at a starting dose of 30 mg daily, and ophthalmopathy patients were given high-dose intravenous methylprednisolone. In total, approximately 130 blood samples were TCR-sequenced: 40 to 45 ophthalmopathy, some 80 hyperthyroidism and some 17 hyperthyroidism-to-ophthalmopathy patients. To tell Graves' ophthalmopathy apart from Graves' hyperthyroidism, and to predict which patients would progress to ophthalmopathy, the study relied on TCR beta repertoire signatures. To explore V-J signatures that separate ophthalmopathy from hyperthyroidism, a discovery set of approximately 100 patients was enrolled, consisting of more than 40 with ophthalmopathy and fewer than 60 with stable hyperthyroidism. T-cell repertoires of thyroid tissue and blood were compared in 5 or 6 hyperthyroidism patients.

The CDR3 contains 15 residues, cysteine and phenylalanine counted. Just CDR3 DNA is preserved here, 45 bases in frame from base 1. For CDR1 and CDR2, the germline V gene lists ENHRY and SYGVKD. The hyperthyroidism patients were 18 to 65 years old and newly diagnosed, with a disease duration of less than 2 months. Anyone with other autoimmune diseases, uncontrolled infections, pregnancy or lactation was excluded from the study. Clinical symptoms, serum thyroxine, TRAb, thyroid ultrasound and orbital computed tomography formed the basis of the diagnosis. Total RNA was extracted with Trizol reagent and quality-checked on an Agilent 2100 Bioanalyzer. What the authors observed across the whole study: Most expanded thyroid clonotypes with frequency above 0.001 were also detected in blood, suggesting blood repertoires may reflect the thyroid immune response. Sample size was not statistically predetermined, and group allocation was not concealed from the investigators. In validation, the model predicted ophthalmopathy progression with nearly 71% sensitivity and 72.22% specificity; approximately 12 predicted patients were CT-confirmed with GO in a median of about 6.1 months. Ophthalmopathy was separated from stable hyperthyroidism by the 13-signature model with about 90% sensitivity and less than 82% specificity in cross-validation and with 80%/75% in the test set.

For repertoire sequencing, the TCR beta CDR3 regions were amplified from RNA transcripts. HTBI primers and the Qiagen OneStep RT-PCR kit were used in a first-round RT-PCR, which was followed by a second-round multiplex PCR, size selection and purification. The libraries underwent paired-end sequencing with 100 bp reads on an Illumina HiSeq2000. Turning to the authors' computational methods: SOAPnuke was used to process the reads, throwing out any read that had adapters, had uncalled bases, had a mean Phred below 15, or lacked an exact constant-primer or identifier match. COPE v1.2.5 was used to merge the high-quality paired reads. Each unique nucleotide sequence was treated as a clonotype, and MiTCR v1.1 was used to align the clonotypes to the IMGT TRB V, D and J references. The analysis was limited to V-J combinations with a frequency above 0.0001, which together covered over 98% of repertoires. For each V-J combination, a TCR clonal expansion and chaos score was defined as the ratio of F50 clonal expansion to chaos observed in the TCRdist matrix. Welch's t-statistics and random forest were used to reduce features to approximately 13 V-J combinations, which were fed into a naive Bayes classifier. The Morisita-Horn index was used to measure how similar the thyroid and blood repertoires were. TCRdb reprocessed the public reads (quality trimming at Q25 with fastp, clone calling with MiXCR) and kept in-frame beta chains. Each CDR3 protein gets just one entry, which takes the most common genes and DNA from the rows behind it. TCRdb's processing, not the study's, gives the V and J calls here. The sample records about 550,000 distinct CDR3 sequences, less than 40% of which are singletons. The ten largest clones represent roughly 4.5% of the sample.

Note on this clonotype: Its antigen is not yet known. One junction end does not reproduce the germline sequence, and a read error may be involved.

This receptor chain uses TRBV10-3 and TRBJ2-6, with 11 junctional bases fitting TRBD1. The sequencing input was peripheral blood or thyroid tissue (not recorded which). The TCR originated in an adult man with Graves' hyperthyroidism. The CDR3 protein sequence reads: CAIGNTGQGAHVLTF. At the DNA level, the sequence is TGTGCCATCGGCAACACAGGACAGGGGGCCCACGTCCTAACTTTC.